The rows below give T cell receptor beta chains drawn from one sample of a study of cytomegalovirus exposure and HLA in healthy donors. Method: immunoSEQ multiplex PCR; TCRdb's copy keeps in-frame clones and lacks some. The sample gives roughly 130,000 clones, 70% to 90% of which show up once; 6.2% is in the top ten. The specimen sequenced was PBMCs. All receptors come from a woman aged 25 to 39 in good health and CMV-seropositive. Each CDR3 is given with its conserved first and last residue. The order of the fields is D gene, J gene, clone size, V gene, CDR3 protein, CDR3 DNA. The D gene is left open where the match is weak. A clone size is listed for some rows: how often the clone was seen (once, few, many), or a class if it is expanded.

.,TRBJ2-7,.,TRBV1,CTSSHFGAKEGPEQYF,TGCACCAGCAGCCATTTTGGGGCAAAGGAAGGTCCCGAGCAGTACTTC
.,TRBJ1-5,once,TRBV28,CASILQGNQPQHF,TGTGCCAGCATCTTACAGGGAAATCAGCCCCAGCATTTT
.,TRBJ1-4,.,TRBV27,CASSSLESMNRNEKLFF,TGTGCCAGCAGTTCCCTAGAATCAATGAACCGGAATGAAAAACTGTTTTTT
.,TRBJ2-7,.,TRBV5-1,CASSLWGMTSAEQYF,TGCGCCAGCAGCTTGTGGGGGATGACTAGTGCCGAGCAGTACTTC
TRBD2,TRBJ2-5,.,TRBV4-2,CASSQASGAAEETQYF,TGTGCCAGCAGCCAGGCTAGCGGGGCGGCTGAAGAGACCCAGTACTTC
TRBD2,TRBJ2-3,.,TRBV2,CASRVAGRTDTQYF,TGTGCCAGCAGAGTAGCGGGCCGCACAGATACGCAGTATTTT
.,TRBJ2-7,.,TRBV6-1,CASSEYSYEQYF,TGTGCCAGCAGTGAATACTCCTACGAGCAGTACTTC
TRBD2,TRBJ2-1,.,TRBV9,CASSVAGTSQSLQFF,TGTGCCAGCAGCGTAGCTGGGACTAGCCAATCGCTGCAGTTCTTC
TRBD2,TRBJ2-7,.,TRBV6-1,CASSGEGLAGGEQYF,TGTGCCAGCAGTGGAGAGGGACTAGCGGGAGGCGAGCAGTACTTC
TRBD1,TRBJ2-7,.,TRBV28,CASRRIRDSSSYEQYF,TGTGCCAGCAGGCGTATCCGGGACAGCAGCTCCTACGAGCAGTACTTC
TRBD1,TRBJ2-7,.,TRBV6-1,CASERTGGIRYEQYF,TGTGCTTCCGAGAGGACAGGGGGCATTCGGTACGAGCAGTACTTC
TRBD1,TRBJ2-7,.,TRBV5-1,CASRIFDRGETYEQYF,TGCGCCAGCAGAATCTTTGACAGGGGGGAGACCTACGAGCAGTACTTC
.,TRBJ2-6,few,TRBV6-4,CASSDPGSGANVLTF,TGTGCCAGCAGTGACCCGGGGTCCGGGGCCAACGTCCTGACTTTC
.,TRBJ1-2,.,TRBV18,CASSPRAEPGGGYTF,TGTGCCAGCTCACCCCGGGCTGAGCCGGGGGGAGGCTACACCTTC
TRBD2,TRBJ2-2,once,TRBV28,CASRQVTGTSGSGTGELFF,TGTGCCAGCAGGCAGGTAACCGGGACTAGCGGGAGTGGTACCGGGGAGCTGTTTTTT
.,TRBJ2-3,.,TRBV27,CASSEGGGNTDTQYF,TGTGCCAGCAGCGAGGGGGGGGGCAACACAGATACGCAGTATTTT
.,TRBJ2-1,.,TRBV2,CASRGNLEQFF,TGTGCCAGCCGGGGTAACCTTGAGCAGTTCTTC
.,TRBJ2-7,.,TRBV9,CASSVTLGDEQYF,TGTGCCAGCAGCGTTACACTGGGAGACGAGCAGTACTTC
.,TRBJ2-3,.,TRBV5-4,CASSLSSRGLDTQYF,TGTGCCAGCAGCTTATCGTCTCGAGGGTTAGATACGCAGTATTTT
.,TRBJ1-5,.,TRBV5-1,CASSLRGGNQPQHF,TGCGCCAGCAGCTTGAGGGGTGGCAATCAGCCCCAGCATTTT
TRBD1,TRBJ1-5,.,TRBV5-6,CASSWGTEGQPQHF,TGTGCCAGCAGCTGGGGGACAGAGGGGCAGCCCCAGCATTTT
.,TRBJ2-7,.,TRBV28,CASRSGLSYEQYF,TGTGCCAGCAGATCGGGACTTTCCTACGAGCAGTACTTC
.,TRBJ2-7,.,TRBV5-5,CASREQGINEQYF,TGTGCCAGCAGGGAGCAGGGGATCAACGAGCAGTACTTC
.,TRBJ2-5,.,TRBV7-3,CASAHGGARETQYF,TGTGCCAGCGCTCACGGGGGAGCAAGAGAGACCCAGTACTTC
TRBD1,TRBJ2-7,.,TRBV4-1,CASSQVLFPGGRGLREQYF,TGCGCCAGCAGCCAAGTTTTATTTCCAGGGGGTCGAGGGCTACGCGAGCAGTACTTC
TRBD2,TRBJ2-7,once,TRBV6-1,CASLERENEQYF,TGTGCCAGCCTTGAGCGGGAGAACGAGCAGTACTTC
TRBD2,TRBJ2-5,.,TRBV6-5,CASSYLTSGGKTQYF,TGTGCCAGCAGTTACTTAACTAGCGGGGGGAAGACCCAGTACTTC
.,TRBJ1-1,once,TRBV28,CASSSRGGANTEAFF,TGTGCCAGCAGTTCGAGGGGGGGCGCGAACACTGAAGCTTTCTTT
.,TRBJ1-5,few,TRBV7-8,CASSLGRPGQPQHF,TGTGCCAGCAGCTTAGGGAGGCCAGGTCAGCCCCAGCATTTT
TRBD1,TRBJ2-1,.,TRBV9,CASRSGQGENEQFF,TGTGCCAGCAGGTCGGGACAGGGTGAAAATGAGCAGTTCTTC
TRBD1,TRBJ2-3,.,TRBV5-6,CASSSPLGRGPDTQYF,TGTGCCAGCAGCTCCCCTCTTGGCAGGGGGCCCGATACGCAGTATTTT
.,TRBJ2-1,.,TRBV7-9,CASSKGNNEQFF,TGTGCCAGCAGTAAGGGGAATAATGAGCAGTTCTTC
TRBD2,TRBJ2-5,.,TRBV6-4,CASSDSKLGRGVFQETQYF,TGTGCCAGCAGTGACTCGAAATTGGGGCGGGGGGTTTTCCAAGAGACCCAGTACTTC
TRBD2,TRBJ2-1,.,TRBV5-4,CASSPLGTSGGAGEQFF,TGTGCCAGCAGCCCCCTGGGGACTAGCGGGGGGGCAGGAGAGCAGTTCTTC
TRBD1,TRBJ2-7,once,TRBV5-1,CASSPRDSRYEQYF,TGCGCCAGCAGCCCTCGGGACAGTCGCTACGAGCAGTACTTC
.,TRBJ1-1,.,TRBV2,CASLFGRVNTEAFF,TGTGCCAGCCTCTTTGGGCGGGTGAACACTGAAGCTTTCTTT
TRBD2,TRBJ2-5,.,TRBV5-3,CARSLAAGTEETQYF,TGTGCCAGAAGCTTGGCAGCGGGAACGGAAGAGACCCAGTACTTC
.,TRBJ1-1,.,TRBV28,CASSAYRVSEAFF,TGTGCCAGCAGTGCATACCGGGTCTCTGAAGCTTTCTTT
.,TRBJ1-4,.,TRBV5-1,CASSPTLGGEKLFF,TGCGCCAGCAGCCCTACCCTGGGAGGGGAAAAACTGTTTTTT